The source of this TCR beta chain is a study of beta chain features in type 1 diabetes. Note on this clone: Its antigen is not identified.

Germline CDR1 and CDR2: SGHNT and YYREEE (reference sequence). There are 17 residues in the CDR3. The trim removed 6 bases at V and 6 bases at J, leaving 17 bases unmatched. Markers CD45RO/CCR7/CD25/CD127/CD95/CD27 served to sort CD4+ naive, central memory, regulatory and stem cell-like memory cells. Broader study findings: Still unanswered here is whether HLA type influences TCRB rearrangement.

Expressed TCRB transcripts were sequenced after all isolated RNA was converted to cDNA. Assay used: immunoSEQ multiplex PCR; TCRdb lists only in-frame clones, some missing. The data hold hundreds of thousands of clones, with about a sixth observed a single time. V gene TRBV5-4 combines with J gene TRBJ2-2; 7 bases agree with TRBD2. Sequenced material: naive CD4+ T cells from blood. This receptor was identified in a man in his late teens or twenties in good health. For the CDR3, the DNA is TGTGCCAGCACCTCGGGGGGTGGCGGGAGATGGGCCGGGGAGCTGTTTTTT. It specifies CASTSGGGGRWAGELFF.